One T cell receptor (beta chain) is described in this entry. This sample stems from a study of blood T cell repertoires in COVID-19. This CDR3 region has 15 residues. Germline-derived CDR1 and CDR2 are LNHDA and SQIVND (reference sequence). Trimming at V came to 2 bases and at J to 9 bases, leaving 10 bases not matched to a gene. Assay: immunoSEQ multiplex PCR; the TCRdb copy retains only in-frame clones and omits some. The table shows 320,000 or so clones, with 75% to 90% occurring only once. V and J are TRBV19 and TRBJ2-1; TRBD1 matches at 7 bases. Sequencing used PBMCs or T cells enriched from blood (not recorded which). The sequence derives from a man aged 55 to 70 who had recovered from COVID-19. CDR3 sequence reads: CASSIQSQGVGEQFF. The CDR3 bases are TGTGCCAGTAGTATACAGTCGCAGGGGGTCGGTGAGCAGTTCTTC. The full variable domain, completed using reference TRBV19 and TRBJ2-1, is DGGITQSPKYLFRKEGQNVTLSCEQNLNHDAMYWYRQDPGQGLRLIYYSQIVNDFQKGDIAEGYSVSREKKESFPLTVTSAQKNPTAFYLCASSIQSQGVGEQFFGPGTRLTVL.